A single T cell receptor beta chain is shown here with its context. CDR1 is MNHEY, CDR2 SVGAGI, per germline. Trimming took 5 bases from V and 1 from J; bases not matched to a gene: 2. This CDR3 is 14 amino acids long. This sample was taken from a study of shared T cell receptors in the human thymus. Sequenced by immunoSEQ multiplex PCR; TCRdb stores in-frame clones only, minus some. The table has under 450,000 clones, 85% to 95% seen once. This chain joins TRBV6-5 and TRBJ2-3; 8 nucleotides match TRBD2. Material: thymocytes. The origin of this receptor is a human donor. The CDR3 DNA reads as TGTGCCAGCAGTCGGACTAGCCGCACAGATACGCAGTATTTT. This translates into CASSRTSRTDTQYF.